This TCR beta chain stems from a study of blood T cell repertoires in COVID-19. About the study: COVID-19 samples from acute and convalescent phases originated in the United States, Italy and Spain. Nucleic acid was either cDNA or gDNA, and it came from T cells, B-cell-depleted T cells, or PBMCs.

Losses at the gene ends were 3 bases for V and 3 bases for J; bases not matched to a gene: 2. The germline gives CDR1 LNHNV, CDR2 YYDKDF (reference sequence). CDR3 length: 14 residues. Methods used by the authors: Amplifying reference gene primers gave estimates of nucleated cell counts. The data were produced by immunoSEQ multiplex PCR, yet TCRdb's version contains in-frame clones alone and is incomplete. V and J calls and clone size follow that table, whereas D and trimming were derived from the DNA. The sample yields 75,000 to 90,000 clones, around nine tenths seen once. The V gene is TRBV15, the J gene TRBJ2-3, with 8 bases identical to TRBD1. The sequence came from a man older than 75 with acute or convalescent COVID-19. The sample was peripheral blood. The CDR3 protein is CATSRDRETDTQYF. Here the CDR3 DNA reads TGTGCCACCAGCAGGGACAGGGAAACAGATACGCAGTATTTT.